This passage covers 19 T cell receptor beta chains from one sample sequenced in a study of Ad26.COV2.S vaccination and SARS-CoV-2 variants. Only in-frame clones appear in the TCRdb table, and some are missing; sequencing was by immunoSEQ multiplex PCR. The sample has 430,000 or so clones; around nine tenths are singletons. Treatment defined: around 19 received Ad26.COV2.S at low or high dose, single or two shots; several received placebo; per-sample allocation not given. Sampling was performed 63 days after the first vaccine or placebo injection. Sequenced material: peripheral blood, taken in a trial of Ad26.COV2.S vaccine versus placebo. Every receptor here comes from a person between 18 and 60 years old who received the Ad26.COV2.S COVID-19 vaccine or a placebo.

The chain couples TRBV5-6 to TRBJ2-1; the match to TRBD2 covers 8 bases. The CDR3 covers 14 residues. CDR1 is SGHDT, CDR2 YYEEEE, per germline. Unmatched junction bases numbered 4, after V lost 0 bases and J lost 8 bases. The CDR3 sequence is CASSLVAGRYEQFF. CDR3 coding DNA: TGTGCCAGCAGCTTGGTAGCGGGGAGGTATGAGCAGTTCTTC. The whole variable domain, filled in from reference TRBV5-6 and TRBJ2-1, reads DAGVTQSPTHLIKTRGQQVTLRCSPKSGHDTVSWYQQALGQGPQFIFQYYEEEERQRGNFPDRFSGHQFPNYSSELNVNALLLGDSALYLCASSLVAGRYEQFFGPGTRLTVL.

The CDR3 DNA reads TGCGCCAGCAGCTTGCGGGGACAGTTGAACACTGAAGCTTTCTTT. Its protein is CASSLRGQLNTEAFF. V is TRBV5-1 and J is TRBJ1-1, with 7 positions matching TRBD1. The CDR3 sequence is 15 residues long. Germline V lookup: CDR1 SGHRS, CDR2 YFSETQ. Trimming removed 1 base from V and 0 bases from J; junction bases left unmatched: 3.

The chain carries TRBV10-3 and TRBJ2-3; D may be TRBD2 (5 bases). The CDR3 runs to 15 residues. Trimming took off 6 bases at V and 0 bases at J, with 13 bases between the two ends. The germline V gene has CDR1 ENHRY and CDR2 SYGVKD. As DNA, the CDR3 is TGTGCCATCAGGCCTAGCAGCAGCAGCACAGATACGCAGTATTTT. Its protein is CAIRPSSSSTDTQYF.

The V call is TRBV7-9, the J call TRBJ2-4; 8 nucleotides agree with TRBD2. Trimming cost V 0 bases and J 3 bases; bases outside gene matches: 7. This CDR3 contains 17 residues. CDR1 is SEHNR and CDR2 is FQNEAQ in the germline V gene (reference sequence). The CDR3 loop reads CASSLATREEGKNIQYF. Written as DNA, the CDR3 is TGTGCCAGCAGCTTAGCGACGCGGGAGGAAGGCAAAAACATTCAGTACTTC.

The rearrangement links TRBV20-1 to TRBJ1-2, with 7 bases fitting TRBD1. The germline CDR1 and CDR2 sequences are DFQATT and SNEGSKA (reference sequence). The V and J ends lost 5 bases and 6 bases, in that order; junction bases with no gene match: 3. The CDR3 spans 11 residues. CDR3 in DNA: TGCAGTGCTTTCGACAGGGATGGCTACACCTTC. Protein: CSAFDRDGYTF.

This chain connects TRBV19 to TRBJ1-1; D uncertain. CDR1 is LNHDA and CDR2 is SQIVND in the germline V gene (reference sequence). The CDR3 consists of 15 residues. Trimming pared 5 bases from V and 1 base from J, leaving 14 bases between. The CDR3 nucleotides read TGTGCCAGTAGTTCTTATTGGACGGAGAACACTGAAGCTTTCTTT. Translation gives CASSSYWTENTEAFF.

This clone came up a few times. The chain has TRBV11-2 and TRBJ1-4; D is unresolved. Trimming shortened V by 4 bases and J by 0 bases, and 9 bases separated the two germline ends. Germline values: CDR1 SGHAT, CDR2 FQNNGV. The CDR3 extends over 15 amino acids. CDR3 residues: CASSYNAATNEKLFF. CDR3 nucleotides: TGTGCCAGCAGCTATAACGCCGCAACTAATGAAAAACTGTTTTTT.

The chain links TRBV6-5 to TRBJ1-2; TRBD1 aligns across 12 bases. Germline V gene data show CDR1 as MNHEY and CDR2 as SVGAGI. The CDR3 runs to 16 residues. After removal of 4 bases from V and 7 bases from J, the junction contained 10 bases not matched to a gene. This CDR3 reads CASSSGLGQGARGYTF. Here the CDR3 DNA reads TGTGCCAGCAGTTCTGGACTGGGACAGGGGGCGCGTGGCTACACCTTC.

The chain combines TRBV7-9 with TRBJ2-1, with 11 bases identical to TRBD1. V lost 2 bases to trimming and J lost 8 bases; unmatched junction nucleotides: 2. CDR3 length equals 14 residues. Germline CDR1 is SEHNR and CDR2 is FQNEAQ (reference sequence). CDR3 bases: TGTGCCAGCAGCTTACCGGACAGGGGGCATGAGCAGTTCTTC. Its protein product is CASSLPDRGHEQFF.

This chain joins TRBV28 and TRBJ1-6; 8 nucleotides align to TRBD1. Per germline, CDR1 MDHEN and CDR2 SYDVKM. V gave up 7 bases and J gave up 9 bases; unmatched junction bases: 11. The CDR3 loop spans 15 amino acids. The CDR3 DNA is TGTGCCAGCACCCCTTTGGACAGGGATTTTTCACCCCTCCACTTT. As protein: CASTPLDRDFSPLHF.

This chain connects TRBV4-1 to TRBJ1-2; 10 bases align to TRBD1. The germline gives CDR1 MGHRA, CDR2 YSYEKL. Trimming cost V 3 bases and J 4 bases; bases outside gene matches: 11. This CDR3 has 17 residues. The CDR3, as DNA: TGCGCCAGCAGCCACGACAGGGGGCTTGCTAATCGCTATGGCTACACCTTC. Translating gives CASSHDRGLANRYGYTF.

This sequence joins TRBV7-2 and TRBJ2-3; 8 bases are a match to TRBD1. The V gene end was trimmed by 1 base and the J gene end by 0 bases; junction bases not matched to a gene: 6. Germline lookup yields CDR1 SGHTA and CDR2 FQGNSA. The CDR3 spans 17 residues. For the CDR3, the DNA is TGTGCCAGCAGCTTAGTCGGACAGGGTCTTAGCACAGATACGCAGTATTTT. This translates into CASSLVGQGLSTDTQYF.

The chain links TRBV7-2 to TRBJ1-5, with 7 bases fitting TRBD1. The CDR3 runs to 15 residues. The ends lost 5 bases at V and 3 bases at J; junction bases unmatched: 7. Germline CDR1 and CDR2: SGHTA and FQGNSA. The CDR3 nucleotides read TGTGCCAGCAGCCTCCGGACAGGCTCCAATCAGCCCCAGCATTTT. Amino acids: CASSLRTGSNQPQHF. Filled out from reference TRBV7-2 and TRBJ1-5, the complete variable domain reads GAGVSQSPSNKVTEKGKDVELRCDPISGHTALYWYRQSLGQGLEFLIYFQGNSAPDKSGLPSDRFSAERTGGSVSTLTIQRTQQEDSAVYLCASSLRTGSNQPQHFGDGTRLSIL.

V usage is TRBV28 and J usage is TRBJ1-3; TRBD1 agrees at 7 bases. This CDR3 region has 16 residues. Germline CDR1 is MDHEN and CDR2 is SYDVKM. V shed 6 bases, J shed 4 bases, and the junction held 12 bases outside the gene matches. The CDR3 is CASSNPQGTRGNTIYF. CDR3 sequence (DNA): TGTGCCAGCAGCAACCCACAGGGGACTAGAGGAAACACCATATATTTT. Full variable domain (rest looked up from reference TRBV28 and TRBJ1-3): DVKVTQSSRYLVKRTGEKVFLECVQDMDHENMFWYRQDPGLGLRLIYFSYDVKMKEKGDIPEGYSVSREKKERFSLILESASTNQTSMYLCASSNPQGTRGNTIYFGEGSWLTVV.

The rearrangement uses TRBV4-2 and TRBJ1-2; 8 bases fit TRBD1. V was clipped by 1 base and J by 7 bases; unmatched bases: 14. The CDR3 contains 17 residues. Germline V gives CDR1 LGHNA, CDR2 YNFKEQ. CDR3 in amino acids: CASSQGSSGQERSGYTF. The CDR3 DNA follows: TGTGCCAGCAGCCAAGGCTCTTCGGGACAGGAGCGGAGTGGCTACACCTTC.

The V gene is TRBV7-9, the J gene TRBJ2-1, with TRBD2 identical over 12 bases. V gave up 5 bases and J gave up 8 bases; unmatched junction bases: 7. This CDR3 spans 15 amino acids. The germline V gene encodes CDR1 SEHNR and CDR2 FQNEAQ (reference sequence). The CDR3 DNA sequence: TGTGCCAGCAGCCCCCCTAGCGGGAGGGCCGATGAGCAGTTCTTC. This sequence encodes CASSPPSGRADEQFF. Full variable domain (rest looked up from reference TRBV7-9 and TRBJ2-1): DTGVSQNPRHKITKRGQNVTFRCDPISEHNRLYWYRQTLGQGPEFLTYFQNEAQLEKSRLLSDRFSAERPKGSFSTLEIQRTEQGDSAMYLCASSPPSGRADEQFFGPGTRLTVL.

The chain couples TRBV4-1 to TRBJ2-7; 8 bases are shared with TRBD2. Trimming at V came to 2 bases and at J to 5 bases, leaving 5 bases not matched to a gene. The CDR3 consists of 14 residues. Looked up from germline, CDR1 is MGHRA and CDR2 is YSYEKL. The chain's CDR3 is CASSQNAGRDEQYF. CDR3 nucleotides: TGCGCCAGCAGCCAAAATGCCGGGAGGGACGAGCAGTACTTC.

This clone was seen more than once but under ten times. The chain is built from TRBV28 and TRBJ2-1; D is ambiguous. V was cut by 2 bases and J by 9 bases, with 11 bases left in between. Germline assignment: CDR1 MDHEN and CDR2 SYDVKM. This CDR3 contains 13 residues. This CDR3 reads CASSLPNFGEQFF. The CDR3 nucleotides are TGTGCCAGCAGTTTACCGAATTTTGGTGAGCAGTTCTTC.

The chain has TRBV18 and TRBJ1-1, with D perhaps TRBD1 (5 bases). The V end was cut by 0 bases, the J end by 5 bases, with 13 bases between. The CDR3 has 15 amino acids. The germline V gene has CDR1 KGHSH and CDR2 LQKENI. The CDR3 is CASSPPGGGRTEAFF. The CDR3 DNA reads as TGTGCCAGCTCACCACCGGGGGGAGGTCGGACTGAAGCTTTCTTT.